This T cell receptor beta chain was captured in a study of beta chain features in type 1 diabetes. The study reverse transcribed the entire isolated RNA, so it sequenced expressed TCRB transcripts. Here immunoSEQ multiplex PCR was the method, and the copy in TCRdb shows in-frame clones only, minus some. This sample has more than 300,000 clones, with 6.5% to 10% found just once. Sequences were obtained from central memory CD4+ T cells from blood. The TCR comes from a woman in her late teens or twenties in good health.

In nucleotides, the CDR3 is TGTGCCAGCAGTTTTTTTTCGGCTGGCGGGAGCCGGGAGACCCAGTACTTC. Amino acids: CASSFFSAGGSRETQYF. J is TRBJ2-5 and V is TRBV28, with TRBD2 identical over 7 bases. V lost 3 bases and J lost 5; bases outside the gene matches: 15. The germline CDR1 and CDR2 sequences are MDHEN and SYDVKM. This CDR3 is built from 17 residues.